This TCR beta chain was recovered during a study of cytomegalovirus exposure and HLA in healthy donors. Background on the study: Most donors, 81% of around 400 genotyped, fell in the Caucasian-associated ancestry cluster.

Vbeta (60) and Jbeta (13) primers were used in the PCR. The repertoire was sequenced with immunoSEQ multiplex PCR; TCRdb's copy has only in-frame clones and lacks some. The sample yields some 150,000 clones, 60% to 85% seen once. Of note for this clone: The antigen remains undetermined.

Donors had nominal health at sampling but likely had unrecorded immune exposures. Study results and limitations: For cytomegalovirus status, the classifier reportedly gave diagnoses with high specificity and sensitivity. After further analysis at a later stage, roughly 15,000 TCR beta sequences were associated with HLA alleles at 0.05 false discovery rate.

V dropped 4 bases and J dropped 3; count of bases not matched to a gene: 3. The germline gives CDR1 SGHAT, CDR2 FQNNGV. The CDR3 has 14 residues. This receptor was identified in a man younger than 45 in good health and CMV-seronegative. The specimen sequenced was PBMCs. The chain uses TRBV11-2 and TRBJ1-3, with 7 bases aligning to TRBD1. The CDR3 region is CASSSTGDGNTIYF. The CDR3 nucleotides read TGTGCCAGCAGCTCCACAGGGGATGGAAACACCATATATTTT.